A single TCR beta chain is shown here with its context. CDR1 and CDR2 from the germline V gene are DFQATT and SNEGSKA (reference sequence). This CDR3 has 12 residues. Trimming removed 3 bases from V and 7 bases from J, with 13 bases in between. Genomic DNA served as template for TCR beta VDJ and CDR3 profiling. TCRdb processed the reads anew with MiXCR; each CDR3 protein has one entry. The table lists 180,000 or so distinct CDR3 sequences, less than 50% of them singletons. This specimen comes from a study of CD8+CD57+ T cells in acquired aplastic anemia. Turning to the study itself: DNA from sorted CD4+ and CD8+ cells averaged around 3.5 ug.

Patients who underwent sequencing had shown CD8+CD57+ cell expansion by flow cytometry. Input material: sorted CD4+, CD8+, or CD8+CD57+ T cells (not recorded which) from PBMCs. This TCR was recovered from a human donor with aplastic anemia. The chain carries TRBV20-1 and TRBJ2-7; no clear D. CDR3 amino acids: CSASLRAQEQYF. In nucleotides, the CDR3 is TGCAGTGCTAGTCTCCGGGCCCAAGAGCAGTACTTC.